These 5 T cell receptor beta chains originate from one sample sequenced in a study of regulatory T cells in long-lasting Graves disease. Construction of the TCR beta libraries employed iRepertoire HTBI primers in conjunction with Arm-PCR of CDR3 regions. Each CDR3 protein gets one entry after TCRdb re-called the multiplex PCR reads with MiXCR. The sample holds some 400,000 distinct CDR3 sequences, more than 13% seen once. Time point described: newly diagnosed GD, antithyroid drugs for less than 3 months. There was RNA extracted from PBMCs, and the TCR library was made from it. The sample was also reused in another study, on T cells in Graves' hyperthyroidism and ophthalmopathy.

Sequencing used peripheral blood mononuclear cells (PBMCs), obtained at new diagnosis, from a patient treated with antithyroid drugs. Every receptor here comes from a woman under 40 with Graves disease.

This clonotype came up many times. The chain links TRBV7-9 to TRBJ1-2; D is undetermined. This CDR3 is 12 amino acids long. V was trimmed by 5 bases and J by 4 bases, leaving 8 bases between them. Germline V gene data show CDR1 as SEHNR and CDR2 as FQNEAQ (reference sequence). CDR3 in DNA: TGTGCCAGCAGCCCACAGAGCTATGGCTACACCTTC. The encoded protein is CASSPQSYGYTF.

This clonotype showed up just a few times. The chain uses TRBV5-5 and TRBJ2-1; D could derive from TRBD1 or TRBD2 (5 bases each). The V and J ends lost 2 bases and 4 bases respectively, with 10 bases between them. The CDR3 is 14 amino acids. CDR1 and CDR2 from the germline V gene are SGHKS and YYEKEE (reference sequence). CDR3 bases: TGTGCCAGCAGCTTTTGGGACCAATACAATGAGCAGTTCTTC. Its protein is CASSFWDQYNEQFF.

This clonotype was picked up a small number of times. CDR3 loop: CSAPGQEIYGYTF. The DNA of the CDR3 is TGCAGTGCGCCCGGACAGGAGATATATGGCTACACCTTC. The genes are TRBV20-1 and TRBJ1-2; 7 bases line up with TRBD1. Germline CDR1 DFQATT, CDR2 SNEGSKA (reference sequence). V lost 6 bases, J lost 5 bases, and 9 bases stayed unmatched. This CDR3 has 13 residues.

The chain employs TRBV19 and TRBJ2-3; 10 bases are a match to TRBD1. Germline values: CDR1 LNHDA, CDR2 SQIVND (reference sequence). CDR3 length: 13 amino acids. V gave up 8 bases and J gave up 4 bases; unmatched junction bases: 3. The CDR3 region is CASRDRGADTQYF. The CDR3 region has the DNA TGTGCCAGTCGGGACAGGGGCGCAGATACGCAGTATTTT. Full variable domain (outside the CDR3, taken from reference TRBV19 and TRBJ2-3): DGGITQSPKYLFRKEGQNVTLSCEQNLNHDAMYWYRQDPGQGLRLIYYSQIVNDFQKGDIAEGYSVSREKKESFPLTVTSAQKNPTAFYLCASRDRGADTQYFGPGTRLTVL.

This clonotype turned up a few times. The chain links TRBV5-1 to TRBJ2-7, with D maybe TRBD1 (6 bases). The germline V and J ends were trimmed by 0 bases and 7 bases, with 20 bases remaining between them. Per the germline V gene, CDR1 is SGHRS and CDR2 is YFSETQ. CDR3 size: 16 residues. The chain's CDR3 is CASSLEGWGRDNEQYF. In nucleotides, the CDR3 is TGCGCCAGCAGCTTGGAGGGCTGGGGGCGAGACAATGAGCAGTACTTC.